The rows below give T cell receptor beta chains drawn from one sample of a study of T cell changes during pregnancy in multiple sclerosis. Repertoires were generated with immunoSEQ multiplex PCR, while TCRdb's copy carries only in-frame clones and drops some. This sample has roughly 47,000 clones, with roughly nine tenths found just once. The specimen was CD4+ T cells from peripheral blood mononuclear cells, collected after pregnancy. These receptor sequences come from a female donor with multiple sclerosis, enrolled in a pregnancy study. Both conserved end residues are part of each CDR3. The order of the fields is D gene, clone size, J gene, V gene, CDR3 protein, CDR3 DNA. The D gene is left open where the match is weak. A row's size may be missing; if present it is once, few, many or a size class.

>TRBD1|NA|TRBJ1-1|TRBV4-1
CASSQRDREIIEAFF
TGCGCCAGCAGCCAAAGGGACAGGGAAATTATAGAAGCTTTCTTT
>TRBD1|NA|TRBJ1-1|TRBV7-3
CASSSDRGRTEAFF
TGTGCCAGCAGCTCAGACAGGGGGCGCACTGAAGCTTTCTTT
>TRBD2|NA|TRBJ2-2|TRBV7-7
CASSKGLAEIAGELFF
TGTGCCAGCAGCAAGGGACTAGCGGAGATCGCCGGGGAGCTGTTTTTT
>NA|NA|TRBJ1-2|TRBV29-1
CSVEALVDSSEGYTF
TGCAGCGTTGAAGCCCTAGTGGACAGTTCTGAGGGCTACACCTTC
>TRBD2|few|TRBJ2-1|TRBV2
CATKLAVWDEQFF
TGTGCCACCAAACTAGCGGTCTGGGATGAGCAGTTCTTC
>NA|NA|TRBJ2-3|TRBV21-1
CASSEGQGASDTQYF
TGTGCCAGCAGCGAGGGACAGGGGGCTTCAGATACGCAGTATTTT
>TRBD1|NA|TRBJ2-5|TRBV18
CASSPGQQETQYF
TGTGCCAGCTCACCGGGACAGCAAGAGACCCAGTACTTC
>TRBD1|few|TRBJ2-3|TRBV4-3
CASSQDRGTGYTQYF
TGCGCCAGCAGCCAAGATCGGGGGACAGGCTATACGCAGTATTTT
>NA|NA|TRBJ2-5|TRBV28
CASSHEGTQYF
TGTGCCAGCAGTCACGAGGGGACCCAGTACTTC
>NA|NA|TRBJ1-5|TRBV9
CASSVEPSNQPQHF
TGTGCCAGCAGCGTAGAGCCTAGCAATCAGCCCCAGCATTTT
>TRBD1|NA|TRBJ1-6|TRBV30
CAWRAPGTGRSPLHF
TGTGCCTGGAGAGCACCCGGGACAGGGAGGTCACCCCTCCACTTT
>TRBD1|few|TRBJ1-1|TRBV11-2
CASSLRTGTGTEAFF
TGTGCCAGCAGCTTAAGGACAGGGACTGGGACTGAAGCTTTCTTT
>TRBD2|NA|TRBJ2-1|TRBV7-2
CASKTLAGEQFF
TGTGCCAGCAAGACTTTAGCGGGAGAACAGTTCTTC
>NA|NA|TRBJ1-5|TRBV19
CASSIEGQGNQPQHF
TGTGCCAGTAGTATAGAGGGACAAGGCAATCAGCCCCAGCATTTT
>TRBD2|NA|TRBJ2-7|TRBV18
CASSPASGDYEQYF
TGTGCCAGCTCACCTGCTAGCGGCGACTACGAGCAGTACTTC
>NA|few|TRBJ2-7|TRBV7-9
CASSLVSGRLGEQYF
TGTGCCAGCAGCTTAGTGTCAGGCCGGTTAGGCGAGCAGTACTTC
>NA|NA|TRBJ1-3|TRBV5-5
CASTDSTSGNTIYF
TGTGCCAGCACGGACAGCACTTCTGGAAACACCATATATTTT
>NA|once|TRBJ2-3|TRBV7-3
CASSLMGLKDTQYF
TGTGCCAGCAGCTTAATGGGCTTAAAGGATACGCAGTATTTT
>NA|NA|TRBJ2-7|TRBV5-4
CASSERAPGEQYF
TGTGCCAGCAGCGAGCGGGCGCCGGGCGAGCAGTACTTC
>TRBD2|NA|TRBJ2-5|TRBV6-5
CASRLAGSGTQYF
TGTGCCAGCCGACTAGCGGGTTCGGGGACCCAGTACTTC
>TRBD1|NA|TRBJ1-1|TRBV11-2
CASSLDRGSEAFF
TGTGCCAGCAGCTTAGACAGGGGGTCTGAAGCTTTCTTT
>NA|NA|TRBJ1-1|TRBV5-1
CASSLRGNTEAFF
TGCGCCAGCAGCTTGAGAGGGAACACTGAAGCTTTCTTT
>NA|NA|TRBJ1-1|TRBV28
CASSLGRAATEAFF
TGTGCCAGCAGTTTAGGCAGGGCCGCCACTGAAGCTTTCTTT
>TRBD2|NA|TRBJ2-1|TRBV5-6
CASSPLAGDPYNEQFF
TGTGCCAGCAGCCCCTTAGCGGGAGACCCTTACAATGAGCAGTTCTTC
>TRBD2|once|TRBJ2-7|TRBV5-1
CASILADSSYEQYF
TGCGCCAGCATACTAGCGGACAGCTCCTACGAGCAGTACTTC
>NA|NA|TRBJ2-7|TRBV20-1
CSASGAGEQYF
TGCAGTGCTAGTGGTGCAGGCGAGCAGTACTTC
>NA|NA|TRBJ2-3|TRBV19
CATTGFLTDTQYF
TGTGCCACAACAGGGTTCCTCACAGATACGCAGTATTTT
>NA|once|TRBJ2-7|TRBV20-1
CSASSSIEQYF
TGCAGTGCTAGTTCTAGTATTGAGCAGTACTTC
>NA|NA|TRBJ2-2|TRBV30
CAWSQHNTGELFF
TGTGCCTGGAGTCAACACAACACCGGGGAGCTGTTTTTT
>NA|NA|TRBJ2-1|TRBV2
CASSEIIADNEQFF
TGTGCCAGCAGTGAAATAATAGCGGACAATGAGCAGTTCTTC
>NA|NA|TRBJ2-5|TRBV5-4
CASSTQQGSEETQYF
TGTGCCAGCAGCACCCAACAGGGATCCGAGGAGACCCAGTACTTC
>TRBD2|NA|TRBJ2-7|TRBV6-5
CASRTSGTYEQYF
TGTGCCAGCAGGACTAGCGGGACCTACGAGCAGTACTTC
>NA|NA|TRBJ2-3|TRBV30
CAWSREVADTQYF
TGTGCCTGGAGCAGGGAAGTGGCAGATACGCAGTATTTT
>NA|NA|TRBJ1-1|TRBV27
CASSSRRTTWNTEAFF
TGTGCCAGCAGTTCCCGACGGACAACATGGAACACTGAAGCTTTCTTT
>NA|once|TRBJ2-2|TRBV7-2
CASSSRMGTGELFF
TGTGCCAGCAGCTCCAGGATGGGCACCGGGGAGCTGTTTTTT
>NA|few|TRBJ1-5|TRBV2
CAGKRGYNQPQHF
TGTGCCGGTAAAAGGGGCTACAATCAGCCCCAGCATTTT
>NA|NA|TRBJ1-5|TRBV30
CAWTDRGDQPQHF
TGTGCCTGGACCGACCGGGGGGATCAGCCCCAGCATTTT
>TRBD1|once|TRBJ2-7|TRBV2
CASSIQRGQGPYEQYF
TGTGCCAGCAGTATTCAAAGGGGACAGGGTCCCTACGAGCAGTACTTC
>TRBD1|NA|TRBJ2-7|TRBV6-6
CASNNRLQGADDEQYF
TGTGCCAGCAACAACAGGTTACAGGGGGCGGACGACGAGCAGTACTTC
>TRBD1|NA|TRBJ2-4|TRBV2
CASSERTGGKNIQYF
TGTGCCAGCAGTGAGAGGACAGGGGGTAAAAACATTCAGTACTTC
>NA|NA|TRBJ1-4|TRBV28
CASSFTGRNEKLFF
TGTGCCAGCAGTTTTACAGGGCGAAATGAAAAACTGTTTTTT
>TRBD2|NA|TRBJ2-3|TRBV4-3
CASSQLAGGPDTQYF
TGCGCCAGCAGTCAACTAGCGGGAGGACCAGATACGCAGTATTTT
>NA|NA|TRBJ1-4|TRBV30
CASKGWGGNEKLFF
TGTGCCTCCAAAGGTTGGGGGGGCAATGAAAAACTGTTTTTT
>TRBD1|NA|TRBJ2-6|TRBV19
CASSITPPLGTGKGAGANVLTF
TGTGCCAGTAGTATAACCCCCCCGCTTGGGACAGGCAAGGGGGCTGGGGCCAACGTCCTGACTTTC
>NA|NA|TRBJ2-3|TRBV21-1
CASSPLEGQGIQDTQYF
TGTGCCAGCAGCCCTCTGGAGGGACAGGGGATCCAAGATACGCAGTATTTT
>NA|NA|TRBJ2-3|TRBV5-6
CASSFGAGAYPQYF
TGTGCCAGCAGCTTTGGGGCGGGGGCTTACCCGCAGTATTTT
>TRBD1|NA|TRBJ1-2|TRBV18
CASSPQGQGYGYTF
TGTGCCAGCTCACCGCAGGGACAGGGCTATGGCTACACCTTC